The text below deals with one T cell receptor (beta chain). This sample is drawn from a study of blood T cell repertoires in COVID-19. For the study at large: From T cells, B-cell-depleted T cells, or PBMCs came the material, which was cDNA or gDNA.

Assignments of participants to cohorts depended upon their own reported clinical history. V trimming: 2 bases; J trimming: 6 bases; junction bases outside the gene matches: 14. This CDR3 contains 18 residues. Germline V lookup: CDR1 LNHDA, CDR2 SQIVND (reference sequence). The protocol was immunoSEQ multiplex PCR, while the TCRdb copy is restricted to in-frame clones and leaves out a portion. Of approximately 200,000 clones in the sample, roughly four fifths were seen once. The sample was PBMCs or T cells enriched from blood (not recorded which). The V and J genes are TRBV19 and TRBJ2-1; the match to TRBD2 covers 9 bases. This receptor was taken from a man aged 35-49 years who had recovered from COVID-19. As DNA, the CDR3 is TGTGCCAGTAGTATAAAGACTAGCGGAAGTCCCGTACCCAATGAGCAGTTCTTC. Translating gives CASSIKTSGSPVPNEQFF.